The 15 T cell receptor beta chains below come from one sample, sequenced in a study of spatial heterogeneity in lung cancer. Overall study findings and caveats: Expanded intratumoral alpha and beta TCR counts tracked tumor mutation counts.

These receptors' antigens are unknown. Sample time point: sample taken at primary tumor resection. TCRdb processed the 5' RACE reads anew with MiXCR; each CDR3 protein has one entry. The top ten hold under 30% of the sample, which has more than 2,500 distinct CDR3 sequences, around 8.5% seen once. The input for sequencing was lung tumor tissue, taken at surgery. These TCRs come from a male donor with early-stage non-small cell lung cancer.

In its sample, this clonotype was seen many times. The J gene is TRBJ1-1, the V gene TRBV6-6; 8 bases agree with TRBD1. The CDR3 consists of 14 residues. With V trimmed by 2 bases and J by 7 bases, 6 bases remained unmatched. Germline V gives CDR1 MNHNY, CDR2 SVGAGI (reference sequence). The CDR3 loop is CASSYTTGEGEAFF. In DNA form, the CDR3 reads TGTGCCAGCAGTTACACGACAGGGGAAGGTGAAGCTTTCTTT.

Judged by abundance, this clonotype is medium-sized. V and J are TRBV5-6 and TRBJ2-3; D call uncertain. Trimming took off 3 bases at V and 8 bases at J, with 10 bases between the two ends. The CDR3 contains 12 residues. Germline CDR1 is SGHDT and CDR2 is YYEEEE. The CDR3 reads CASSSRLGTQYF. The CDR3 region has the DNA TGTGCCAGCAGCTCGAGGTTGGGTACGCAGTATTTT.

This clonotype was counted at least ten times. J is TRBJ2-3 and V is TRBV9; TRBD2 aligns across 11 bases. J lost 4 bases, V lost 4 bases, and 2 bases had no gene match. CDR3 length: 14 amino acids. Germline V gene sequence: CDR1 SGDLS, CDR2 YYNGEE. CDR3 loop: CASSSLAGADTQYF. CDR3 nucleotides: TGTGCCAGCAGCTCACTAGCGGGGGCAGATACGCAGTATTTT. Using reference TRBV9 and TRBJ2-3 for the parts outside the CDR3, the full variable domain is DSGVTQTPKHLITATGQRVTLRCSPRSGDLSVYWYQQSLDQGLQFLIQYYNGEERAKGNILERFSAQQFPDLHSELNLSSLELGDSALYFCASSSLAGADTQYFGPGTRLTVL.

In its sample, this clonotype ranks as medium-sized. The chain carries TRBV7-8 and TRBJ2-5; 12 bases match TRBD2. The CDR3 loop spans 20 amino acids. Looked up from germline, CDR1 is SGHVS and CDR2 is FQNEAQ. J was trimmed by 5 bases and V by 0 bases; bases with no gene match: 16. The CDR3 coding sequence is TGTGCCAGCAGCTTAGCGCAGGGACTAGCGGGCCCTGCCTATAGGGAGACCCAGTACTTC. Amino acids: CASSLAQGLAGPAYRETQYF.

This clonotype is labeled as medium-sized. The chain recombines TRBV2 with TRBJ1-2; D not certain. Germline CDR1 and CDR2: SNHLY and FYNNEI. Between the trimmed V and J ends, which lost 2 bases and 0 bases, there was a span of 7 bases. CDR3 size: 14 residues. Here the CDR3 reads CASSERGPNYGYTF. The CDR3 coding sequence is TGTGCCAGCAGTGAAAGAGGACCTAACTATGGCTACACCTTC.

This clonotype was seen at least ten times. The chain uses TRBV3-1 and TRBJ2-1; 14 bases agree with TRBD2. Looked up from germline, CDR1 is LGHDT and CDR2 is YNNKEL (reference sequence). The CDR3 sequence is 19 residues long. Trimming at V came to 2 bases and at J to 0 bases, leaving 6 bases not matched to a gene. The CDR3 protein is CASSQPGTSGGHSYNEQFF. The CDR3 nucleotides read TGTGCCAGCAGCCAACCTGGGACTAGCGGGGGCCACTCCTACAATGAGCAGTTCTTC.

By share, this clonotype ranks as medium-sized (0.01 to 0.1%). This sequence joins TRBV7-2 and TRBJ2-5; 14 bases match TRBD2. This CDR3 has 17 residues. Germline values: CDR1 SGHTA, CDR2 FQGNSA. The V gene end was trimmed by 1 base and the J gene end by 5 bases; junction bases not matched to a gene: 6. CDR3 nucleotide sequence: TGTGCCAGCAGCTTAGGACTAGCGGGAGGGCCAACTGAGACCCAGTACTTC. Protein product: CASSLGLAGGPTETQYF.

In its sample, this clonotype was seen a few times. This sequence joins TRBV9 and TRBJ2-7; 9 bases are shared with TRBD2. The CDR3 loop spans 15 amino acids. The junction had 3 bases not matched to a gene; V was cut back by 0 bases and J by 2 bases. Germline-derived CDR1 and CDR2 are SGDLS and YYNGEE. DNA for the CDR3: TGTGCCAGCAGCGTAGGACTAGCGGTTACCTACGAGCAGTACTTC. It yields the protein CASSVGLAVTYEQYF.

This clonotype is labeled as medium-sized. The genes are TRBV7-3 and TRBJ2-1; no firm D call. Trimming stripped 2 bases from V and 4 bases from J, with 6 bases between. This CDR3 comprises 13 residues. Germline loops: CDR1 SGHTA, CDR2 FQGTGA. The CDR3 nucleotides are TGTGCCAGCAGCTTAGGCCTGTACAATGAGCAGTTCTTC. Protein: CASSLGLYNEQFF.

As for this clonotype: A read error may be the cause here, since a much bigger clone is one base away. The CDR3 does not end in the conserved phenylalanine or tryptophan, so this is likely a read error. This rearrangement joins TRBV5-6 to TRBJ1-1; D gene ambiguous. There are 11 residues in the CDR3. Between the trimmed V and J ends, which lost 4 bases and 8 bases, there was a span of 9 bases. Germline lookup yields CDR1 SGHDT and CDR2 YYEEEE. CDR3 in amino acids: CASSQPGEAFV. DNA for the CDR3: TGTGCCAGCAGCCAGCCCGGGGAAGCTTTCGTT.

This clonotype ranks as medium-sized (0.01 to 0.1%). V gene TRBV28 combines with J gene TRBJ1-5; D is ambiguous. V was shortened by 3 bases and J by 2 bases, with 5 bases between the two germline ends. CDR1 MDHEN and CDR2 SYDVKM come from the germline V gene. The CDR3 length is 13 residues. The CDR3 region is CASSFDGNQPQHF. In nucleotides, the CDR3 is TGTGCCAGCAGTTTCGACGGCAATCAGCCCCAGCATTTT.

This clonotype is medium-sized within its sample. The chain is built from TRBV5-4 and TRBJ2-3; 10 bases are a match to TRBD1. The germline gives CDR1 SGHNT, CDR2 YYREEE (reference sequence). With 3 bases clipped from V and 3 bases from J, the junction kept 1 base outside the gene matches. CDR3 length: 14 residues. The CDR3 DNA reads TGTGCCAGCAGCTGGACAGGGGGAACAGATACGCAGTATTTT. As protein: CASSWTGGTDTQYF. The variable domain in full, completed from reference TRBV5-4 and TRBJ2-3, reads ETGVTQSPTHLIKTRGQQVTLRCSSQSGHNTVSWYQQALGQGPQFIFQYYREEENGRGNFPPRFSGLQFPNYSSELNVNALELDDSALYLCASSWTGGTDTQYFGPGTRLTVL.

By frequency in the sample, this clonotype is medium-sized. The chain carries TRBV29-1 and TRBJ2-1, with a weak D call TRBD2 (6 bases). Germline values: CDR1 SQVTM, CDR2 ANQGSEA. The CDR3 has 13 residues. V lost 3 bases, J lost 4 bases, and 10 bases lay in between. The CDR3 sequence is CSVDTSRYNEQFF. CDR3 DNA sequence: TGCAGCGTTGATACTAGCCGTTACAATGAGCAGTTCTTC.

This clonotype is large. The chain carries TRBV24-1 and TRBJ1-5; D uncertain. The CDR3 contains 14 residues. Trimming removed 0 bases at V and 3 bases at J, with 5 bases between. The V gene's germline CDR1 is KGHDR and CDR2 SFDVKD. The CDR3, as DNA: TGTGCCACCAGTGATTTGAGTATCAATCAGCCCCAGCATTTT. Residues: CATSDLSINQPQHF.

This chain uses TRBV28 with TRBJ2-3; 11 bases fit TRBD2. The CDR3 spans 16 residues. V lost 6 bases, J lost 2 bases, and 7 bases stayed unmatched. Germline loops: CDR1 MDHEN, CDR2 SYDVKM. In DNA, the CDR3 is TGTGCCAGCAGCCCTGGACTAGCGGGCCCCACAGATACGCAGTATTTT. Protein product: CASSPGLAGPTDTQYF.